The clone carrying this T cell receptor (beta chain) was seen many times. What it recognizes is unknown. TCRdb passed the 5' RACE reads through MiXCR, listing each CDR3 protein once. The sample contains about 360,000 distinct CDR3 sequences, approximately 15% of which appear only once. This sample stems from a study of T-cell memory formation after mild COVID-19. Study background: Clustering of TCRs was largely donor specific.

General observations from the study: Prior to infection, memory already included some responding clones, suggesting cross-reactive memory joined. The study found balanced CD4/CD8 in clones contracting day 15 to 85 and a CD4+ lean in later expanders. Whether day 37 second-wave clones are SARS-CoV-2-specific was not confirmed.

CDR1 LNHNV and CDR2 YYDKDF come from the germline V gene (reference sequence). The CDR3 spans 15 residues. V dropped 3 bases and J dropped 5 bases, with 16 bases sitting between them. Sequenced material: PBMCs or a T cell subset sorted from them (not recorded which). The chain combines TRBV15 with TRBJ2-5; no firm D call. The clonotype comes from a man aged 18 to 29 who had mild COVID-19 (a few samples of this study predate the infection). Cell type and time point are not known. CDR3 nucleotides: TGTGCCACCAGCAGGATGATCCGTGATGGGGAGACCCAGTACTTC. Amino acid sequence: CATSRMIRDGETQYF.